Included here is one T cell receptor (beta chain) sequence, with context. TCRdb's table, derived via immunoSEQ multiplex PCR, lists solely in-frame clones and lacks some. The sample yields roughly 250,000 clones, roughly 89% seen once. This record comes from a study of blood T cell repertoires in COVID-19. The clonotype comes from a man aged 30-40 years with acute or convalescent COVID-19. The specimen was peripheral blood.

CDR3 protein: CASSLSPREAFF. In DNA, the CDR3 is TGTGCCAGCAGCTTATCCCCTAGAGAAGCTTTCTTT. The chain combines TRBV7-9 with TRBJ1-1; D is unresolved. The CDR3 runs to 12 residues. Germline assignment: CDR1 SEHNR and CDR2 FQNEAQ (reference sequence). Trimming left V 2 bases short and J 8 bases short, with 9 bases between.